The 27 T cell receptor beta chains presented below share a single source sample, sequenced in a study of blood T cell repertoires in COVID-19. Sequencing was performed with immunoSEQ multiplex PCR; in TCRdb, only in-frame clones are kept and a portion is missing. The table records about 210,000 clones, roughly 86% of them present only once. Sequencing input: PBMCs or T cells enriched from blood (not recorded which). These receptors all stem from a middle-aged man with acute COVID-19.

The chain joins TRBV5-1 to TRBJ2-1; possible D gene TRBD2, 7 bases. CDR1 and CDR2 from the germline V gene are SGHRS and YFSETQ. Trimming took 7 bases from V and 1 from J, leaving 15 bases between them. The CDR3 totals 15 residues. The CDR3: CASQRGGESYNEQFF. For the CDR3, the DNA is TGCGCCAGCCAGAGGGGGGGAGAGTCCTACAATGAGCAGTTCTTC.

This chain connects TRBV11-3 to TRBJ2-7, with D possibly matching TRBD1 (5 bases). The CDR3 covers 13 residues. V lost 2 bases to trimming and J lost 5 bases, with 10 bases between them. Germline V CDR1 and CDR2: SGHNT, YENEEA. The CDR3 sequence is CASSLFRENEQYF. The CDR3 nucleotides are TGTGCCAGCAGCTTATTCAGGGAAAACGAGCAGTACTTC.

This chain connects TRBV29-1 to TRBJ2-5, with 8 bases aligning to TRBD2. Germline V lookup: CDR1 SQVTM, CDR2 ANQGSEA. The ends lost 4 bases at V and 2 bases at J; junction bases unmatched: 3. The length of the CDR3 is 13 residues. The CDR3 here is CSVVGGGQETQYF. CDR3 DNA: TGCAGCGTTGTGGGCGGGGGGCAAGAGACCCAGTACTTC.

The CDR3 protein is CASSSGGGRNTEAFF. CDR3 coding DNA: TGTGCCAGCAGCTCCGGGGGGGGACGGAACACTGAAGCTTTCTTT. The rearrangement joins TRBV28 to TRBJ1-1; tentatively, D is TRBD1 (5 bases). The germline CDR1 and CDR2 sequences are MDHEN and SYDVKM. The CDR3 runs to 15 residues. The V and J ends lost 6 bases and 1 base respectively, with 15 bases between them.

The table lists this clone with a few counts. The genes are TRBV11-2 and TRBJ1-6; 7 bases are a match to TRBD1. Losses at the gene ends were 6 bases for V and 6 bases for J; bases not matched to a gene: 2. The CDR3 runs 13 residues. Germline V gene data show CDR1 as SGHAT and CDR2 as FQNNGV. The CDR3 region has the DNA TGTGCCAGCAGGGGACAGCTTAATTCACCCCTCCACTTT. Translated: CASRGQLNSPLHF.

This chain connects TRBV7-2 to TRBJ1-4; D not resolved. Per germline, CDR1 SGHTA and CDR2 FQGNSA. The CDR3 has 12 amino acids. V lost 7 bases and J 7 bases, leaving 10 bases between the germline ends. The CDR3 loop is CASNNLGEKLFF. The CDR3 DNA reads TGTGCCAGCAATAACCTAGGTGAAAAACTGTTTTTT. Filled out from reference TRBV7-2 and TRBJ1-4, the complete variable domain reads GAGVSQSPSNKVTEKGKDVELRCDPISGHTALYWYRQSLGQGLEFLIYFQGNSAPDKSGLPSDRFSAERTGGSVSTLTIQRTQQEDSAVYLCASNNLGEKLFFGSGTQLSVL.

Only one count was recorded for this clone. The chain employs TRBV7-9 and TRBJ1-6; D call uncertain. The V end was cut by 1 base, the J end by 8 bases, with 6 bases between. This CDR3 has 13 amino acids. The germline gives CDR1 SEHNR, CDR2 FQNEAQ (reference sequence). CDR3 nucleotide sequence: TGTGCCAGCAGCTTAGAATCAGATTCACCCCTCCACTTT. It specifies CASSLESDSPLHF.

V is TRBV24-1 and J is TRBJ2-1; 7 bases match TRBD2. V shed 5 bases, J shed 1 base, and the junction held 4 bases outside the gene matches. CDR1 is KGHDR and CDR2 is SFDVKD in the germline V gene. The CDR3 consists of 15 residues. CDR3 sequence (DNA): TGTGCCACCAGTGGGGGGGAGGGTTCCTACAATGAGCAGTTCTTC. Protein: CATSGGEGSYNEQFF.

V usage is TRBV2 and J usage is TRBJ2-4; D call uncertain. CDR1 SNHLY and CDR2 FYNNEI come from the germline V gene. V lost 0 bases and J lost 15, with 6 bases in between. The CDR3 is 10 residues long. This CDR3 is CASSEAARYF. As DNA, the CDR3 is TGTGCCAGCAGTGAAGCGGCTCGGTACTTC.

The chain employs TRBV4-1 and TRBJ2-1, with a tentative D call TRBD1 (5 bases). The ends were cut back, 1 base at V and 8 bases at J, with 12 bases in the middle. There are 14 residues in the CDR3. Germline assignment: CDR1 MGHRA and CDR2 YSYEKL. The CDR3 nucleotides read TGCGCCAGCAGCCAAGTAGCTGGGGCCGATGAGCAGTTCTTC. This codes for CASSQVAGADEQFF.

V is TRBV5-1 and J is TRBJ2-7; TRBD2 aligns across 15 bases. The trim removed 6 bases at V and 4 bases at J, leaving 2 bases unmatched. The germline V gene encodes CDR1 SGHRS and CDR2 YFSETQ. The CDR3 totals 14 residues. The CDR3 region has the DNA TGCGCCAGCACGGGACTAGCGGGAGGTTACGAGCAGTACTTC. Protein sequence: CASTGLAGGYEQYF.

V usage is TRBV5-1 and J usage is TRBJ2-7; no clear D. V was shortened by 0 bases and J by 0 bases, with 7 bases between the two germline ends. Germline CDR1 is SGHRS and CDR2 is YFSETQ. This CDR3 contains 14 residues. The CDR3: CASSLDSSSYEQYF. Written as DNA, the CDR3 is TGCGCCAGCAGCTTGGACTCGAGCTCCTACGAGCAGTACTTC.

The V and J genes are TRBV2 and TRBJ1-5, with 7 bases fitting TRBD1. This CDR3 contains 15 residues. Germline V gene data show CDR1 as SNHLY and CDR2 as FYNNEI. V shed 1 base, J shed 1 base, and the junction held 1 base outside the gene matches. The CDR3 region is CASSEDRGSNQPQHF. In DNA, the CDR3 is TGTGCCAGCAGTGAAGACAGGGGAAGCAATCAGCCCCAGCATTTT.

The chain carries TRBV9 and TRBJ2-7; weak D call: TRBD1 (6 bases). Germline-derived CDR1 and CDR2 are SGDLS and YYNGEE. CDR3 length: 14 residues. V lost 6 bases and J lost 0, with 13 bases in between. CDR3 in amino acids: CASTSTGNSYEQYF. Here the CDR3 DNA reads TGTGCCAGCACTTCGACAGGAAACTCCTACGAGCAGTACTTC.

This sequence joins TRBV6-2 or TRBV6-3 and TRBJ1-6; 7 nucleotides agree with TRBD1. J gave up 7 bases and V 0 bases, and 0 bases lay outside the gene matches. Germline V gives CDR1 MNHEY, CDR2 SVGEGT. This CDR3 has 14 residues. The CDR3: CASSYSTGNSPLHF. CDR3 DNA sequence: TGTGCCAGCAGTTACTCGACAGGGAATTCACCCCTCCACTTT.

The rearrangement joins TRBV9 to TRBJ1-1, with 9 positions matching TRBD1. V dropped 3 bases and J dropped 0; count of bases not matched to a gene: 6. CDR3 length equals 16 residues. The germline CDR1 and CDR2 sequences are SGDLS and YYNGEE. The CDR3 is CASSGGTGRLNTEAFF. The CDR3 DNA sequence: TGTGCCAGCAGCGGGGGGACAGGGCGTTTGAACACTGAAGCTTTCTTT.

The DNA for the CDR3 is TGCAGCGTGGGGAGCTCTGGAAACACCATATATTTT. This codes for CSVGSSGNTIYF. The chain couples TRBV29-1 to TRBJ1-3; D unresolved. This CDR3 is built from 12 residues. Germline assignment: CDR1 SQVTM and CDR2 ANQGSEA. V was trimmed by 6 bases and J by 0 bases, leaving 6 bases between them.

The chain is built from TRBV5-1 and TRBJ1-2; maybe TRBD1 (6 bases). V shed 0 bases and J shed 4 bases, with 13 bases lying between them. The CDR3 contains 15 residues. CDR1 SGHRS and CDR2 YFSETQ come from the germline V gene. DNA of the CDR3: TGCGCCAGCAGCTTGGATTGGACAGTCGTCTATGGCTACACCTTC. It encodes CASSLDWTVVYGYTF.

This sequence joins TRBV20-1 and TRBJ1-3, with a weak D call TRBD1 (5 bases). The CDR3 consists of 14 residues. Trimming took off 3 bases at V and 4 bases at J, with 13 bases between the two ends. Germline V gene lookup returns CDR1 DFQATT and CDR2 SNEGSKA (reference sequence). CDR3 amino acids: CSASSGPTGNTIYF. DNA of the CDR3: TGCAGTGCTAGTTCAGGGCCAACGGGAAACACCATATATTTT.

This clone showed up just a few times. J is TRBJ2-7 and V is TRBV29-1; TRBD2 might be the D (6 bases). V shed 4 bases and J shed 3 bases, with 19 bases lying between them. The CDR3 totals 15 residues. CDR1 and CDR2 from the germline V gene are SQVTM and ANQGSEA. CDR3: CSVVLPLPDYYEQYF. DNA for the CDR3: TGCAGCGTTGTTCTGCCGCTACCGGACTACTACGAGCAGTACTTC.

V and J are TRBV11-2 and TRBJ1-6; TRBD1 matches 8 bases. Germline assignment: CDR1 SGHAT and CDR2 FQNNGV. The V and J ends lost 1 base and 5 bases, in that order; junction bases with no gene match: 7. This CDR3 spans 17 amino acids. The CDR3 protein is CASSLVSGGSDNSPLHF. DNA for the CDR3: TGTGCCAGCAGCTTAGTTTCAGGGGGCAGCGATAATTCACCCCTCCACTTT.

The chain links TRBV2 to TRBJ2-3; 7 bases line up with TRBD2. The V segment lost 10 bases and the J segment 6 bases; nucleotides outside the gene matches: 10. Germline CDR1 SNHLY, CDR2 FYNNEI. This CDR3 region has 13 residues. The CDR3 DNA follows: TGTGCCACCGCGACTAGCCCGGCGGATACGCAGTATTTT. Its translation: CATATSPADTQYF.

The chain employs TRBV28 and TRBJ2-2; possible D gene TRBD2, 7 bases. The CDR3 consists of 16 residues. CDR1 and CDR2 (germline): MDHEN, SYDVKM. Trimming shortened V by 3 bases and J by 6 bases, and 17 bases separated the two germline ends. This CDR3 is CASSFVVGGAAGELFF. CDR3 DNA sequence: TGTGCCAGCAGTTTCGTGGTTGGGGGGGCGGCCGGGGAGCTGTTTTTT.

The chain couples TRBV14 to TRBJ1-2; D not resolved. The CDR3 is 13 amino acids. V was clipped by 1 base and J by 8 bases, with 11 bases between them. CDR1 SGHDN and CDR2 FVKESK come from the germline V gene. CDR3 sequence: CASSQGFGQGYTF. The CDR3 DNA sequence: TGTGCCAGCAGCCAAGGTTTTGGTCAGGGCTACACCTTC.

The CDR3 reads CASSHPDRVLETQYF. CDR3 in DNA: TGTGCCAGCAGTCACCCGGACAGGGTTTTGGAGACCCAGTACTTC. The chain uses TRBV6-6 and TRBJ2-5, with TRBD1 matching over 8 bases. CDR3 length equals 15 residues. V lost 5 bases, J lost 5 bases, and 10 bases stayed unmatched. In germline, CDR1 is MNHNY, CDR2 SVGAGI (reference sequence).

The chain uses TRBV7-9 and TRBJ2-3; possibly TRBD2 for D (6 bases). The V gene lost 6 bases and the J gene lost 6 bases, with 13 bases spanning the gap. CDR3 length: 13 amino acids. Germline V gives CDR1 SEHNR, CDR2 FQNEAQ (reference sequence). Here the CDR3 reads CASSQYGGDTQYF. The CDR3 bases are TGTGCCAGCAGTCAGTATGGGGGGGATACGCAGTATTTT.

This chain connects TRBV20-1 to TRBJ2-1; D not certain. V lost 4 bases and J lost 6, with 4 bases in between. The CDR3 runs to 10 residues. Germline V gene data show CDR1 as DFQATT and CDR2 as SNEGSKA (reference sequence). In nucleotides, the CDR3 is TGCAGTGCTACCTCCAATGAGCAGTTCTTC. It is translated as CSATSNEQFF.